This entry features one T cell receptor (beta chain) sequence. These data come from a study of T-cell reconstitution after alpha-beta-depleted transplantation in children. This sample's TCRbeta library carried unique molecular identifier barcodes. TCRdb ran MiXCR on the PCR reads and lists one entry per CDR3 protein. The sample yields almost 400,000 distinct CDR3 sequences, roughly 22% seen once. V lost 0 bases and J 0 bases, leaving 12 bases between the germline ends. Germline V lookup: CDR1 MGHRA, CDR2 YSYEKL. The CDR3 contains 16 residues. This receptor was identified in a human donor who donated a stem cell graft to a child with acute myeloid leukemia. The J gene is TRBJ2-7, the V gene TRBV4-1, with D perhaps TRBD1 (5 bases). Material: PBMCs from the stem cell graft donor, obtained from the stem cell graft. DNA for the CDR3: TGCGCCAGCAGCCAAGATCAGACAGTAAGCTCCTACGAGCAGTACTTC. Translation gives CASSQDQTVSSYEQYF.